This is a list of T cell receptor beta chains from one sample in a study of regulatory T cells in long-lasting Graves disease. TCRdb itself ran the multiplex PCR reads through MiXCR, one entry per CDR3 protein. Of about 610,000 distinct CDR3 sequences in the sample, more than 15% are singletons; the top ten hold about 12%. These records were also assigned to another study, of T cells in Graves' hyperthyroidism and ophthalmopathy.

This specimen consisted of peripheral blood mononuclear cells (PBMCs), obtained at new diagnosis, from a patient treated with antithyroid drugs. These receptor sequences come from a man between 18 and 29 years old with Graves disease. CDR3s include the opening cysteine and the closing phenylalanine or tryptophan. D genes are given only for firm matches. Rows may omit the clone size; those that give it use once, few, many or a size class.

v_call: TRBV20-1; j_call: TRBJ1-5; clone_size: -; d_call: -; cdr3_aa: CSARRAGRDQPQHF; cdr3_nt: TGCAGTGCTAGGCGGGCAGGGAGGGATCAGCCCCAGCATTTT
v_call: TRBV24-1; j_call: TRBJ2-6; clone_size: -; d_call: -; cdr3_aa: CATSQRGSGANVLTF; cdr3_nt: TGTGCCACCAGTCAAAGGGGGTCTGGGGCCAACGTCCTGACTTTC
v_call: TRBV5-5; j_call: TRBJ1-2; clone_size: -; d_call: -; cdr3_aa: CASRSVGGYGYTF; cdr3_nt: TGTGCCAGCAGGTCGGTCGGGGGCTATGGCTACACCTTC
v_call: TRBV7-9; j_call: TRBJ2-2; clone_size: -; d_call: -; cdr3_aa: CASSPGTPTGELFF; cdr3_nt: TGTGCCAGCAGCCCCGGGACTCCCACCGGGGAGCTGTTTTTT
v_call: TRBV19; j_call: TRBJ2-7; clone_size: -; d_call: TRBD1; cdr3_aa: CASRIGGQGFHEQYF; cdr3_nt: TGTGCCAGTAGGATCGGGGGACAGGGTTTCCACGAGCAGTACTTC
v_call: TRBV6-1; j_call: TRBJ1-2; clone_size: many; d_call: -; cdr3_aa: CASSEGGWNYGYTF; cdr3_nt: TGTGCCAGCAGTGAAGGGGGATGGAACTATGGCTACACCTTC
v_call: TRBV20-1; j_call: TRBJ1-1; clone_size: -; d_call: -; cdr3_aa: CSAGIGRNTEAFF; cdr3_nt: TGCAGTGCTGGCATCGGGAGGAACACTGAAGCTTTCTTT
v_call: TRBV15; j_call: TRBJ2-5; clone_size: few; d_call: -; cdr3_aa: CATSRQTRETQYF; cdr3_nt: TGTGCCACCAGCAGACAGACTCGGGAGACCCAGTACTTC
v_call: TRBV27; j_call: TRBJ2-5; clone_size: few; d_call: TRBD2; cdr3_aa: CASSLKSGASPETQYF; cdr3_nt: TGTGCCAGCAGTTTAAAGAGCGGGGCTTCCCCAGAGACCCAGTACTTC
v_call: TRBV27; j_call: TRBJ1-2; clone_size: many; d_call: -; cdr3_aa: CASSLSQGRGHGYTF; cdr3_nt: TGTGCCAGCAGTTTATCGCAGGGGCGCGGGCATGGCTACACCTTC
v_call: TRBV6-4; j_call: TRBJ1-4; clone_size: many; d_call: TRBD1; cdr3_aa: CASSDTRTGRATNEKLFF; cdr3_nt: TGTGCCAGCAGTGATACGAGGACAGGACGAGCAACTAATGAAAAACTGTTTTTT
v_call: TRBV20-1; j_call: TRBJ1-4; clone_size: few; d_call: TRBD1; cdr3_aa: CSARDERGPGEKLFF; cdr3_nt: TGCAGTGCTAGAGATGAGAGGGGGCCGGGTGAAAAACTGTTTTTT
v_call: TRBV18; j_call: TRBJ2-1; clone_size: few; d_call: TRBD2; cdr3_aa: CASSPWTSGSGVEQFF; cdr3_nt: TGTGCCAGCTCACCATGGACTAGCGGGAGTGGGGTTGAGCAGTTCTTC
v_call: TRBV30; j_call: TRBJ2-1; clone_size: many; d_call: -; cdr3_aa: CAWSASAGVNEQFF; cdr3_nt: TGTGCCTGGAGTGCTAGCGCGGGTGTAAATGAGCAGTTCTTC
v_call: TRBV28; j_call: TRBJ1-2; clone_size: -; d_call: -; cdr3_aa: CASLHRDGSNYGYTF; cdr3_nt: TGTGCCAGCTTACATAGGGACGGCTCAAATTATGGCTACACCTTC
v_call: TRBV20-1; j_call: TRBJ2-7; clone_size: few; d_call: -; cdr3_aa: CSAPGTYSYEQYF; cdr3_nt: TGCAGTGCTCCTGGGACTTACTCCTACGAGCAGTACTTC
v_call: TRBV11-2; j_call: TRBJ2-5; clone_size: many; d_call: -; cdr3_aa: CASSLGQGPTQYF; cdr3_nt: TGTGCCAGCAGCTTAGGCCAGGGCCCGACCCAGTACTTC
v_call: TRBV11-2; j_call: TRBJ1-6; clone_size: -; d_call: TRBD1; cdr3_aa: CASSGQGVYSPLHF; cdr3_nt: TGTGCCAGCAGCGGACAGGGGGTGTATTCACCCCTCCACTTT
v_call: TRBV12-3/TRBV12-4; j_call: TRBJ2-7; clone_size: many; d_call: -; cdr3_aa: CASSTDYTYEQYF; cdr3_nt: TGTGCCAGCAGTACGGACTATACCTACGAGCAGTACTTC
v_call: TRBV5-1; j_call: TRBJ1-6; clone_size: few; d_call: -; cdr3_aa: CASSLEFNSPLHF; cdr3_nt: TGCGCCAGCAGCTTGGAGTTCAATTCACCCCTCCACTTT
v_call: TRBV28; j_call: TRBJ1-2; clone_size: many; d_call: -; cdr3_aa: CASSPITGRTYGYTF; cdr3_nt: TGTGCCAGCAGTCCGATAACAGGGCGGACCTATGGCTACACCTTC
v_call: TRBV19; j_call: TRBJ2-5; clone_size: few; d_call: -; cdr3_aa: CASSIGGTRQETQYF; cdr3_nt: TGTGCCAGTAGTATAGGGGGTACCCGGCAAGAGACCCAGTACTTC
v_call: TRBV30; j_call: TRBJ1-4; clone_size: many; d_call: -; cdr3_aa: CAWRAISQGREKLFF; cdr3_nt: TGTGCCTGGAGAGCTATTTCCCAAGGCAGGGAAAAACTGTTTTTT
v_call: TRBV29-1; j_call: TRBJ2-1; clone_size: -; d_call: -; cdr3_aa: CSVGLSSYNEQFF; cdr3_nt: TGCAGCGTGGGACTTTCGTCCTACAATGAGCAGTTCTTC
v_call: TRBV28; j_call: TRBJ2-5; clone_size: few; d_call: -; cdr3_aa: CASSKRLTGEETQYF; cdr3_nt: TGTGCCAGCAGTAAGCGACTAACGGGAGAAGAGACCCAGTACTTC
v_call: TRBV19; j_call: TRBJ1-1; clone_size: few; d_call: TRBD1; cdr3_aa: CAIQGALNTEAFF; cdr3_nt: TGTGCCATTCAGGGGGCACTGAACACTGAAGCTTTCTTT
v_call: TRBV10-3; j_call: TRBJ2-1; clone_size: -; d_call: TRBD2; cdr3_aa: CAISEDRTSGRSGEQFF; cdr3_nt: TGTGCCATCAGTGAGGATCGGACTAGCGGGAGGAGTGGCGAGCAGTTCTTC
v_call: TRBV12-3/TRBV12-4; j_call: TRBJ2-2; clone_size: many; d_call: TRBD2; cdr3_aa: CASSPRLAGDAGELFF; cdr3_nt: TGTGCCAGCAGTCCGCGACTAGCGGGAGATGCCGGGGAGCTGTTTTTT
v_call: TRBV7-9; j_call: TRBJ2-7; clone_size: few; d_call: -; cdr3_aa: CASKNLGGSSYEQYF; cdr3_nt: TGTGCCAGCAAGAACCTAGGGGGTAGCTCCTACGAGCAGTACTTC
v_call: TRBV20-1; j_call: TRBJ2-3; clone_size: -; d_call: TRBD2; cdr3_aa: CSASRASGIADTQYF; cdr3_nt: TGCAGTGCTAGTAGGGCTAGCGGGATTGCAGATACGCAGTATTTT
v_call: TRBV7-3; j_call: TRBJ2-2; clone_size: many; d_call: -; cdr3_aa: CASSFQLTGELFF; cdr3_nt: TGTGCCAGCAGCTTCCAACTCACCGGGGAGCTGTTTTTT
v_call: TRBV6-4; j_call: TRBJ1-2; clone_size: -; d_call: -; cdr3_aa: CASSERGLPNYGYTF; cdr3_nt: TGTGCCAGCAGTGAGCGAGGACTTCCTAACTATGGCTACACCTTC
v_call: TRBV3-1; j_call: TRBJ2-1; clone_size: -; d_call: TRBD2; cdr3_aa: CASSPYTSGISGPYNEQFF; cdr3_nt: TGTGCCAGCAGCCCCTATACTAGCGGGATTTCCGGACCCTACAATGAGCAGTTCTTC
v_call: TRBV30; j_call: TRBJ2-7; clone_size: once; d_call: -; cdr3_aa: CARRASGTGREQYF; cdr3_nt: TGTGCCCGGCGTGCTTCCGGGACCGGTCGCGAGCAGTACTTC
v_call: TRBV29-1; j_call: TRBJ1-1; clone_size: many; d_call: -; cdr3_aa: CSVVGALGWDEAFF; cdr3_nt: TGCAGCGTTGTTGGCGCTTTGGGTTGGGATGAAGCTTTCTTT
v_call: TRBV19; j_call: TRBJ2-5; clone_size: few; d_call: -; cdr3_aa: CASGDGQETQYF; cdr3_nt: TGTGCCAGTGGGGACGGCCAAGAGACCCAGTACTTC
v_call: TRBV6-1; j_call: TRBJ1-2; clone_size: many; d_call: -; cdr3_aa: CASSRLTANYGYTF; cdr3_nt: TGTGCCAGCAGTCGCCTGACGGCTAACTATGGCTACACCTTC